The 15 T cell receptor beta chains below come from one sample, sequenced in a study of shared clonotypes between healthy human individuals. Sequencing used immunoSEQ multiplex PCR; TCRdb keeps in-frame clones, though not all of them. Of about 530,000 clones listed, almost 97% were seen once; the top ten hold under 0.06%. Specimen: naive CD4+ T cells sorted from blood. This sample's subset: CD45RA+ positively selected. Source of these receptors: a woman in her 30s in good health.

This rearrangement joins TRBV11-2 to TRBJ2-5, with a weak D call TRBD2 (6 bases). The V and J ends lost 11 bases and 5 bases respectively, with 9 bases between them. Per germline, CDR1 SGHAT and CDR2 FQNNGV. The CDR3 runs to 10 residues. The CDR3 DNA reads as TGTGCCGGGGGGAGGGAGACCCAGTACTTC. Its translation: CAGGRETQYF.

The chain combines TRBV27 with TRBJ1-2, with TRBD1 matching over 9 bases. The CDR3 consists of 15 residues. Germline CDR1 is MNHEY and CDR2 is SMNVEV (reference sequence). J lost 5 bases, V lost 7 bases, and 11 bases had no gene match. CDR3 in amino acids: CASKDPGTGLYGYTF. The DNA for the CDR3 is TGTGCCAGCAAGGATCCCGGGACAGGGCTATATGGCTACACCTTC.

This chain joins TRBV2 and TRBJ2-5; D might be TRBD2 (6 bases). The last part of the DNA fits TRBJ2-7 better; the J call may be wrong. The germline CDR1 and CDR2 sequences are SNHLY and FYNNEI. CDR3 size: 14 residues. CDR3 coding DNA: TGTGCCAGCAGGCGGGGCGAACCCAGGGACGAGCAGTACTTC. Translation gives CASRRGEPRDEQYF.

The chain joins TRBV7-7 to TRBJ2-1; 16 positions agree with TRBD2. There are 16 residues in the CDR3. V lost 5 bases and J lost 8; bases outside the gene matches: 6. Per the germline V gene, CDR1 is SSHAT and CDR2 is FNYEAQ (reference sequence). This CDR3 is CASSHGTSGRAHEQFF. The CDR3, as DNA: TGTGCCAGCAGCCACGGGACTAGCGGGAGGGCCCATGAGCAGTTCTTC.

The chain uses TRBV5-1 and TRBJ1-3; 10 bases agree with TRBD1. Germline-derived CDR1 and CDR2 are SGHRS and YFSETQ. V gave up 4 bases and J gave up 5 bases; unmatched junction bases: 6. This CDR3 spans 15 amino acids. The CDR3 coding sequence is TGCGCCAGCAGCGACGGGACAGGGGTTAGAAACACCATATATTTT. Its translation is CASSDGTGVRNTIYF.

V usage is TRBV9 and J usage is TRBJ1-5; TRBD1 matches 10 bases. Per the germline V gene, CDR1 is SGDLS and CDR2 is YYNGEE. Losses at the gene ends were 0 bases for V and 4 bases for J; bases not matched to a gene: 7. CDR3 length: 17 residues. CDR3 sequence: CASSVARDRGRNQPQHF. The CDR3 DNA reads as TGTGCCAGCAGCGTAGCGCGGGACAGGGGCCGTAATCAGCCCCAGCATTTT.

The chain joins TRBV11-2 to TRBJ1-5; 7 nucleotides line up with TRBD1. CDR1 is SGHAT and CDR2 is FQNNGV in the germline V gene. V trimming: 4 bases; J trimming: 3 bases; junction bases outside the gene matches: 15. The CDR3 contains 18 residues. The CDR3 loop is CASSSRQGGSQINQPQHF. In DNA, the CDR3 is TGTGCCAGCAGCTCCCGACAGGGAGGGAGCCAAATCAATCAGCCCCAGCATTTT.

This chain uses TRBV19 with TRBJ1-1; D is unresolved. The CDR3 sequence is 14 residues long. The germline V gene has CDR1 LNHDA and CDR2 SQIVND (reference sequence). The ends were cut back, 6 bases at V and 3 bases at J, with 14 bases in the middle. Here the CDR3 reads CASRDPGRDTEAFF. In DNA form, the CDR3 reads TGTGCCAGTAGGGATCCCGGACGGGACACTGAAGCTTTCTTT.

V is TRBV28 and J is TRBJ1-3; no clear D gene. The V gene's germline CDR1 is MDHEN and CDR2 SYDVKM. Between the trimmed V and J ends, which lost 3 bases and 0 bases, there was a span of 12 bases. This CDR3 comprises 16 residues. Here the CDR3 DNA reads TGTGCCAGCAGTTTCGGGGTCGGGAGCTCTGGAAACACCATATATTTT. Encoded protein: CASSFGVGSSGNTIYF.

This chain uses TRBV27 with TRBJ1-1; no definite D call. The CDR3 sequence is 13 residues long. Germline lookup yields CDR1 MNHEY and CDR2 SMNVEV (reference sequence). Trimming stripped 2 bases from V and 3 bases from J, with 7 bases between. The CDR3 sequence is CASSLKGDTEAFF. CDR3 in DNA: TGTGCCAGCAGTTTAAAGGGAGACACTGAAGCTTTCTTT.

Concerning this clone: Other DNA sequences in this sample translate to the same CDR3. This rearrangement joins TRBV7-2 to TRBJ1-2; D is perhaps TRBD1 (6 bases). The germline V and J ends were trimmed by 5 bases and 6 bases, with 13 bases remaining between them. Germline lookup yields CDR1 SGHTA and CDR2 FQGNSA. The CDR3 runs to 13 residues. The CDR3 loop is CASSRTGIDGYTF. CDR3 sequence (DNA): TGTGCCAGCAGCCGTACAGGGATTGATGGCTACACCTTC.

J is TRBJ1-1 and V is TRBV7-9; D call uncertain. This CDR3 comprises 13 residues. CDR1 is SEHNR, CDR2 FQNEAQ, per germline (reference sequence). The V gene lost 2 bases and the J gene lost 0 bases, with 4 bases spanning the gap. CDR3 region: CASSLSVNTEAFF. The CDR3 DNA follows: TGTGCCAGCAGCTTAAGTGTGAACACTGAAGCTTTCTTT.

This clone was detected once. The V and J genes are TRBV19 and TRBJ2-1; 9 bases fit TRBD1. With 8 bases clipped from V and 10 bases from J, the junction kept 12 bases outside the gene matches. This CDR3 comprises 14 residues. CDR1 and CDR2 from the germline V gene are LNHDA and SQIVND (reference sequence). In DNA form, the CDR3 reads TGTGCCAGTGTACGAGACAGGGGGGTTAGGGAGCAGTTCTTC. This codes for CASVRDRGVREQFF.

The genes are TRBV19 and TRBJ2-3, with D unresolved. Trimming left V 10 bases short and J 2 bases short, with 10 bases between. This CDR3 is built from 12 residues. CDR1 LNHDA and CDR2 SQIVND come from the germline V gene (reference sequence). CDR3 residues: CATSYLTDTQYF. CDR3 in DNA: TGTGCCACCTCCTACCTCACAGATACGCAGTATTTT.

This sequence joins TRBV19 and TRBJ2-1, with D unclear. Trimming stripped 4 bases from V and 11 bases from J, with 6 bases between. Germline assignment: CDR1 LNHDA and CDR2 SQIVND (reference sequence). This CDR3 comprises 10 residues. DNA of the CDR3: TGTGCCAGTAGTACCCCAAAGCAGTTCTTC. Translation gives CASSTPKQFF. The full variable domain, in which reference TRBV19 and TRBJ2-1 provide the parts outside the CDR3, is DGGITQSPKYLFRKEGQNVTLSCEQNLNHDAMYWYRQDPGQGLRLIYYSQIVNDFQKGDIAEGYSVSREKKESFPLTVTSAQKNPTAFYLCASSTPKQFFGPGTRLTVL.